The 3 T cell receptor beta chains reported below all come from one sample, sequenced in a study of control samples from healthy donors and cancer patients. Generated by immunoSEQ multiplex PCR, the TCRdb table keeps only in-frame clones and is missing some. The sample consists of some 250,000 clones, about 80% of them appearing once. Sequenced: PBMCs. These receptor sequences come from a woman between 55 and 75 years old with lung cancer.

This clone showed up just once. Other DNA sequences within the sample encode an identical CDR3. CDR3 in DNA: TGCAGTGCTAGCGACGGATATGGCTACACCTTC. It encodes CSASDGYGYTF. V gene TRBV20-1 combines with J gene TRBJ1-2, with D unresolved. The CDR3 is 11 amino acids. Trimming removed 3 bases at V and 5 bases at J, with 7 bases between. CDR1 DFQATT and CDR2 SNEGSKA come from the germline V gene (reference sequence).

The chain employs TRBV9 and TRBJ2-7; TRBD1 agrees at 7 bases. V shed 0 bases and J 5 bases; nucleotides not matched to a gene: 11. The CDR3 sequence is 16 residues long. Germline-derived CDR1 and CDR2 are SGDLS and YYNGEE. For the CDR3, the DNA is TGTGCCAGCAGCGTAGGGGTAACAGGGGTCCACAACGAGCAGTACTTC. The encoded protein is CASSVGVTGVHNEQYF.

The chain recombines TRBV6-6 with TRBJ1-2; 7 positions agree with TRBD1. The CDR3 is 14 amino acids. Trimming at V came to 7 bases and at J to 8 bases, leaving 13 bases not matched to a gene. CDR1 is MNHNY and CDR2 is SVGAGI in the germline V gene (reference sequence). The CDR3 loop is CASTGRQGNGGYTF. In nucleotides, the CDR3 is TGTGCCAGCACCGGCCGACAGGGTAACGGCGGCTACACCTTC.